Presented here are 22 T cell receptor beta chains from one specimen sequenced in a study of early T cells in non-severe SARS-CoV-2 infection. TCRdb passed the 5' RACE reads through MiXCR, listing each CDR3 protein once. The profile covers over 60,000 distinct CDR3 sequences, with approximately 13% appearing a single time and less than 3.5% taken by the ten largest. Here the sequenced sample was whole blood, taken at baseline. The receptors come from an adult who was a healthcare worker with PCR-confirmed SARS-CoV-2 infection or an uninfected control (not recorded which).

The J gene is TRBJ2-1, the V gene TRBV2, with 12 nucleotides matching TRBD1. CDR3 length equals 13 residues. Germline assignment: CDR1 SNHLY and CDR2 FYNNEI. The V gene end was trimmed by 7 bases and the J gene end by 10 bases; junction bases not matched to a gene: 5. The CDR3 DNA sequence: TGTGCCAGCACGGGACAGGGGGCGCGGGAGCAGTTCTTC. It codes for CASTGQGAREQFF.

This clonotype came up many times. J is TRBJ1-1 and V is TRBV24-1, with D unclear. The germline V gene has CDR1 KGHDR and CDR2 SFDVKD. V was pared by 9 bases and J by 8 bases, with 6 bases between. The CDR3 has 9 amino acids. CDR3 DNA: TGTGCCACCGGGCTAGAAGCTTTCTTT. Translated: CATGLEAFF.

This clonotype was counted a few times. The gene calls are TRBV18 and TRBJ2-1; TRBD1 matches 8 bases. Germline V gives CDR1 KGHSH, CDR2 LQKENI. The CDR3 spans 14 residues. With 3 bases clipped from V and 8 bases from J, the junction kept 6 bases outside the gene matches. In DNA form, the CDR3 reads TGTGCCAGCTCACCTTTGGACAGGGAGGATGAGCAGTTCTTC. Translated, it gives CASSPLDREDEQFF. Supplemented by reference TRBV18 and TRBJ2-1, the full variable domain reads NAGVMQNPRHLVRRRGQEARLRCSPMKGHSHVYWYRQLPEEGLKFMVYLQKENIIDESGMPKERFSAEFPKEGPSILRIQQVVRGDSAAYFCASSPLDREDEQFFGPGTRLTVL.

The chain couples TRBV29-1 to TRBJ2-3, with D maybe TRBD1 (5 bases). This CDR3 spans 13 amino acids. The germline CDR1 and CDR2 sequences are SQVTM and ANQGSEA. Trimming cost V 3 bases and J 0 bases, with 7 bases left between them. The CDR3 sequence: CSVDQGSTDTQYF. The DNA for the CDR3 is TGCAGCGTTGATCAGGGTAGCACAGATACGCAGTATTTT.

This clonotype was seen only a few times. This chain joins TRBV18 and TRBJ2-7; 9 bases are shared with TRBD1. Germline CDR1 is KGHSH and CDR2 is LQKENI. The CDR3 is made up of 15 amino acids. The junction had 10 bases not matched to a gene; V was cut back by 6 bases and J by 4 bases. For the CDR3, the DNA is TGTGCCAGCTCTCAAGGACAGGGGACGATGTACGAGCAGTACTTC. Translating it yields CASSQGQGTMYEQYF.

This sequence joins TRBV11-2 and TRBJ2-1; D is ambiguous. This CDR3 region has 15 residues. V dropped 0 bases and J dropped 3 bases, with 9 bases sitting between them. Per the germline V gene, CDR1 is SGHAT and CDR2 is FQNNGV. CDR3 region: CASSLDHPNYNEQFF. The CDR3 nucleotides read TGTGCCAGCAGCTTAGACCACCCCAACTACAATGAGCAGTTCTTC.

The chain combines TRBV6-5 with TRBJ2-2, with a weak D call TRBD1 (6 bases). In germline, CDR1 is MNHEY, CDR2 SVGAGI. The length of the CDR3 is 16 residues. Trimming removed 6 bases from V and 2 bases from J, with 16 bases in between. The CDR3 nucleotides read TGTGCCAGCAGCCTTCGTGGGGGCTTCAACACCGGGGAGCTGTTTTTT. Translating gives CASSLRGGFNTGELFF.

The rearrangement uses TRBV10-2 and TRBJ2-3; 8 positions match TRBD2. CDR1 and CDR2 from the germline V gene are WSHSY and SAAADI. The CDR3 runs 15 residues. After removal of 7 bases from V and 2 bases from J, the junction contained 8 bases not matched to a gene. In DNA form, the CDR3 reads TGCGCCAGCAAGGGGAGTAGCGGGATCACAGATACGCAGTATTTT. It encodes CASKGSSGITDTQYF.

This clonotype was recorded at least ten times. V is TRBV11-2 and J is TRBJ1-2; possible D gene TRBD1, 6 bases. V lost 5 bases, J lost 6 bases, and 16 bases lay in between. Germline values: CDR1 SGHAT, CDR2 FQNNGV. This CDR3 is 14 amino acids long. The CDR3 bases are TGTGCCAGCAGCCCTGGGGGGACACCGGATGGCTACACCTTC. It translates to CASSPGGTPDGYTF.

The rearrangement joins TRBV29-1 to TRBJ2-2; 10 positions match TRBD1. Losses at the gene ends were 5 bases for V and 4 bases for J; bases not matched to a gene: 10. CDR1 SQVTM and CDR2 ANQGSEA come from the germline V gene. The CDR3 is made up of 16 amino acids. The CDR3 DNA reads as TGCAGCGTTCCTCGGACGGGGACAGGGGCCACCGGGGAGCTGTTTTTT. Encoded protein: CSVPRTGTGATGELFF.

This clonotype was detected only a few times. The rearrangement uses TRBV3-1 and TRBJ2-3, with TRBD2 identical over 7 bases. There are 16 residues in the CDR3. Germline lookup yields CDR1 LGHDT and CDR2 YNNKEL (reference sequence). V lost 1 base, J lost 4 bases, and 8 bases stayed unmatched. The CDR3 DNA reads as TGTGCCAGCAGCCAAGGAGGGGCCCGGGGGGCAGATACGCAGTATTTT. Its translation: CASSQGGARGADTQYF.

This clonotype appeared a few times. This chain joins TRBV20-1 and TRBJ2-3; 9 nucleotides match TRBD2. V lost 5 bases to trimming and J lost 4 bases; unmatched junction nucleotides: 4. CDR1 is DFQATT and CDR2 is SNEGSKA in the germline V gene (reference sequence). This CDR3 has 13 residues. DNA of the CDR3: TGCAGTGCTGGCGCGGGAGGGGCAGATACGCAGTATTTT. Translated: CSAGAGGADTQYF.

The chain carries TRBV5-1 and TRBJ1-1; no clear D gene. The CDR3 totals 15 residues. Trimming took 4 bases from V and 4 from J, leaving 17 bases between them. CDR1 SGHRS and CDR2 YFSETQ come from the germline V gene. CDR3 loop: CASSPKPSPGTEAFF. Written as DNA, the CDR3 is TGCGCCAGCAGCCCAAAGCCGTCACCAGGCACTGAAGCTTTCTTT.

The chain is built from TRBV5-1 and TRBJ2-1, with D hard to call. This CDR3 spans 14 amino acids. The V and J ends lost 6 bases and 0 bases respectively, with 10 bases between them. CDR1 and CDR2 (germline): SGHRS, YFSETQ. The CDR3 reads CASNSGNSYNEQFF. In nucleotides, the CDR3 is TGCGCCAGCAATTCTGGGAACTCCTACAATGAGCAGTTCTTC. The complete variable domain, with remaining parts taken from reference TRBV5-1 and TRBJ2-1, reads KAGVTQTPRYLIKTRGQQVTLSCSPISGHRSVSWYQQTPGQGLQFLFEYFSETQRNKGNFPGRFSGRQFSNSRSEMNVSTLELGDSALYLCASNSGNSYNEQFFGPGTRLTVL.

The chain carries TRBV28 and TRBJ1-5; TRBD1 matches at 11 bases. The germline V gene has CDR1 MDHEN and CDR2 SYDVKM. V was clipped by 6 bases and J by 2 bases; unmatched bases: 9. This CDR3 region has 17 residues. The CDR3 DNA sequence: TGTGCCAGCAGACGAACCGGGACAGGGGGAGGCAATCAGCCCCAGCATTTT. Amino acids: CASRRTGTGGGNQPQHF. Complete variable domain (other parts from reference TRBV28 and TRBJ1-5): DVKVTQSSRYLVKRTGEKVFLECVQDMDHENMFWYRQDPGLGLRLIYFSYDVKMKEKGDIPEGYSVSREKKERFSLILESASTNQTSMYLCASRRTGTGGGNQPQHFGDGTRLSIL.

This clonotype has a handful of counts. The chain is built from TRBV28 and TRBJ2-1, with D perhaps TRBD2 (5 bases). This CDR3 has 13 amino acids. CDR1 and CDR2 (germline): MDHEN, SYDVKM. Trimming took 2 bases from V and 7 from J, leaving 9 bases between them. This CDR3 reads CASSLRTPNEQFF. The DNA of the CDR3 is TGTGCCAGCAGTTTAAGGACTCCAAATGAGCAGTTCTTC. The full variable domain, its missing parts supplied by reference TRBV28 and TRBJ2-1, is DVKVTQSSRYLVKRTGEKVFLECVQDMDHENMFWYRQDPGLGLRLIYFSYDVKMKEKGDIPEGYSVSREKKERFSLILESASTNQTSMYLCASSLRTPNEQFFGPGTRLTVL.

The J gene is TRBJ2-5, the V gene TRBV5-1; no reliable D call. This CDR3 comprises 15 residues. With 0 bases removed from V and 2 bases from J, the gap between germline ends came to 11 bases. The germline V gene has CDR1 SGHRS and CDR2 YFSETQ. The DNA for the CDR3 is TGCGCCAGCAGCTTGGGGGTAGCCTATCAAGAGACCCAGTACTTC. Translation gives CASSLGVAYQETQYF.

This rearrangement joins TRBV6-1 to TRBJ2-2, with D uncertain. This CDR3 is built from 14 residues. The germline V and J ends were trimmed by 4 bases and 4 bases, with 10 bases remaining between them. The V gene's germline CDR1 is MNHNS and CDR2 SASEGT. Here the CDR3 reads CASSVKYLTGELFF. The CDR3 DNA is TGTGCCAGCAGTGTCAAATACCTCACCGGGGAGCTGTTTTTT.

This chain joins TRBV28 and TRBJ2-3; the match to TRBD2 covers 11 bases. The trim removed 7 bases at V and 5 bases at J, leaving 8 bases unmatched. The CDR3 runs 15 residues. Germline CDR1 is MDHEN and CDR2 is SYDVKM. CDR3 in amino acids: CASNASGGRKDTQYF. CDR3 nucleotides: TGTGCCAGCAACGCTAGCGGGGGGAGGAAAGATACGCAGTATTTT.

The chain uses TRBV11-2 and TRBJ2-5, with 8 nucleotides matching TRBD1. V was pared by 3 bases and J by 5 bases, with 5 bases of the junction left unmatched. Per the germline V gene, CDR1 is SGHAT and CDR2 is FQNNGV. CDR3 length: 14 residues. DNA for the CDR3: TGTGCCAGCAGCTTCGGACAGGGTTACGAGACCCAGTACTTC. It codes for CASSFGQGYETQYF.

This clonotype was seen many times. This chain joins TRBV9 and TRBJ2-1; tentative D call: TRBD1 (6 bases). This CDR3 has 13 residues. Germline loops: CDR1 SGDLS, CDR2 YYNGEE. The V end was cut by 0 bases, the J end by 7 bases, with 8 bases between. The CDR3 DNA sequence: TGTGCCAGCAGCGTAGCTACAGGGAATGAGCAGTTCTTC. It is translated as CASSVATGNEQFF.

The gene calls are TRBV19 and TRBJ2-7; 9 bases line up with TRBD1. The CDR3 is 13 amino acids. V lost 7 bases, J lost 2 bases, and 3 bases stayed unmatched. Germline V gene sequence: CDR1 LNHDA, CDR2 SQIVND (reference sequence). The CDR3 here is CASKGQGTYEQYF. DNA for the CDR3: TGTGCCAGTAAGGGACAGGGCACCTACGAGCAGTACTTC.